Below, one T cell receptor (beta chain) is given with its context. This clonotype appeared a few times. The target of this receptor is not known. Base quality data are lacking; no much larger clone is found one base away. Library preparation employed 5' RACE. TCRdb names Illumina HiSeq 2500 as the instrument used. A second roughly 7 to 12 cycle PCR used a sample-barcoded 5' primer and a J-beta primer mix. A unique molecular identifier was introduced onto each TCR beta cDNA molecule by a template-switch 5' adaptor carrying 12 random nucleotides. Each sample yielded at least 3 million CDR3-containing paired-end reads. First-strand cDNA synthesis was performed from all RNA using the Mint cDNA synthesis kit, with priming by a TRBC-specific oligonucleotide. Following uracil-DNA glycosylase treatment, all cDNA underwent a first 18-cycle PCR with the universal primers M1SS and BC2_uni_R. Per the authors' processing: For normalization, 1 million high-quality reads were randomly selected from each sample, with every read carrying a distinct molecular identifier. Instead of being binned into consensus sequences, reads with shared molecular identifiers were discarded. MiTCR, run with a Q25 quality threshold and the strictest error-elimination algorithm, handled CDR3 identification, clonotype clustering and error correction. A nonparametric unseen species model using Euler transformation provided a lower-bound estimate of total TCR beta diversity. TCRdb applied fastp at Q25 and MiXCR to the public reads, then kept only in-frame beta chains. Each CDR3 protein gets just one entry, which takes the most common genes and DNA from the rows behind it. TCRdb, rather than the study authors, made the V and J calls. The sample table holds approximately 1.5 million distinct CDR3 sequences, of which approximately 32% were seen once. The ten largest clones capture over 9% of the sample.

The donors were roughly 39 Caucasian individuals from Russia, aged about 6 to 95 years, who were systemically healthy. Each donor gave around 9.9 milliliters of peripheral blood, collected into EDTA-treated Vacutainer tubes. Ficoll-Paque density-gradient centrifugation was used to isolate PBMCs, with at least 6.5 million per sample. Trizol reagent was used to extract total RNA from PBMCs, with at least 5.5 micrograms per sample. For every donor, an aliquot of PBMCs went through flow cytometry to measure the percentages of naive CD45RAhigh/CD27high T cells. The data were obtained in a study of blood T cells in healthy people across ages (dated by TCRdb to about 2015). Regarding the study in general: In model experiments, roughly one uniquely barcoded TCR beta cDNA molecule per two T cells was captured by template switching. To avoid experimental bias, donors of different ages were distributed randomly across sequencing lanes. Two additional independent replicas of 1 million unique cDNA reads from the same blood draw were analyzed for two donors (one aged 18 to 30 and one aged 80 or older). The study measured age-related changes in TCR beta repertoire diversity using deep sequencing normalized with unique cDNA molecular identifiers. Four age groups were formed from the donors: young (average 16 years), middle-aged (less than 40), aged (about 68) and long-lived (roughly 88). The study at large found these results: Estimates of total diversity based on one million sequenced T cells were regarded as lower bounds and as underestimates. The CMV infection status of donors was not known, potentially confounding age-related changes in expanded clonotypes. There was a strong correlation between observed TCR beta diversity and the percentage of naive T cells measured by flow cytometry. Since profiling was done on bulk unsorted PBMCs, naive and antigen-experienced compartments could not be conclusively compared. Observed TCR beta diversity per million T cells fell roughly linearly with age, and a significant reduction was already apparent by age around 40. Compared with the aged group, the long-lived group had more naive CD4+ T cells, fewer expanded clones and increased TCR diversity, suggesting age selection.

The CDR3 measures 15 amino acids from cysteine to phenylalanine. Only CDR3 DNA is held: 45 bases, read in frame from base 1. According to the germline V gene, CDR1 reads SGHNT and CDR2 reads YENEEA. V trim: 8 bases; J trim: 8 bases; unmatched bases: 11. The sequence was collected from a woman aged 25 to 45 in good health. This receptor chain uses TRBV11-3 and TRBJ2-1; 11 middle bases align to TRBD2. The sequencing sample was made of blood. CDR3 loop: CASAPTSGSWDEQFF. The DNA sequence follows: TGTGCCAGCGCCCCCACTAGCGGGAGTTGGGATGAGCAGTTCTTC.